This T cell receptor beta chain was recovered during a study of shared clonotypes between healthy human individuals. Several immunoSEQ plates held equal portions of the genomic DNA taken from each subset. Loaded into unsorted PBMC replicate PCRs was roughly 320 ng DNA, 25,000 to 35,000 T cell genomes. On ten immunoSEQ deep assay plates, unsorted PBMC DNA was sequenced. Method: immunoSEQ multiplex PCR; TCRdb's copy keeps in-frame clones and lacks some. The data contain 400,000 to 500,000 clones, about 79% of them singletons. HIV-negative, healthy adults without recent acute infections or vaccinations were the donors. V was clipped by 3 bases and J by 5 bases, with 10 bases between them. The CDR3 is 13 residues long. Germline V CDR1 and CDR2: LNHDA, SQIVND (reference sequence).

This chain uses TRBV19 with TRBJ2-5; D is perhaps TRBD1 or TRBD2 (5 bases each). What was sequenced was PBMCs. The sequence derives from a woman aged 40 to 50 in good health. Some clones in this sample may be carry-over from other donors' samples. The CDR3 spells CASSILGRETQYF. The CDR3, as DNA: TGTGCCAGTAGTATCCTGGGACGGGAGACCCAGTACTTC.